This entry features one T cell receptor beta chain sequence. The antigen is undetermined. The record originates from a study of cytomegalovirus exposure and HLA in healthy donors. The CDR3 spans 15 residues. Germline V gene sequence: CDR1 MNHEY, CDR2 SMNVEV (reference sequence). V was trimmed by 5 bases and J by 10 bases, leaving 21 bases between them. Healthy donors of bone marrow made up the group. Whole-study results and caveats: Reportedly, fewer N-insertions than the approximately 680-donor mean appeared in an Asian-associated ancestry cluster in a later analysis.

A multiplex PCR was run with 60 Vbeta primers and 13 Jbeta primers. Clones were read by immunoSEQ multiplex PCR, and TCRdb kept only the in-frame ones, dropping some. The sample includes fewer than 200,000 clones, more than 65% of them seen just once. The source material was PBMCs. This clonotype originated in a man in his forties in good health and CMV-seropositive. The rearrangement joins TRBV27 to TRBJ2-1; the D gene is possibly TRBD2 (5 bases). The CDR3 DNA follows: TGTGCCAGCAGTATAACACCGAGGGCCGGTCTGGAGCAGTTCTTC. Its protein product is CASSITPRAGLEQFF.